This T cell receptor beta chain was observed in a study of T cells after yellow fever vaccination. Trimming cost V 2 bases and J 0 bases, with 7 bases left between them. The CDR3 length is 15 residues. Germline V gene sequence: CDR1 KGHDR, CDR2 SFDVKD. TCRdb re-called the 5' RACE reads with MiXCR, one entry per CDR3 protein. This sample has approximately 250,000 distinct CDR3 sequences; roughly 4% occur once, and the top ten carry over 15%. This clonotype appeared many times. The J gene is TRBJ1-3, the V gene TRBV24-1; TRBD1 is a possible D gene (6 bases). This specimen was PBMCs, taken 15 days after the yellow fever booster vaccination. The sequence was collected from a man between 18 and 29 years old who received the YFV17D yellow fever vaccine. DNA of the CDR3: TGTGCCACCAGTGATTCACAGGGCTCTGGAAACACCATATATTTT. This gives the protein CATSDSQGSGNTIYF.